The clone carrying this TCR beta chain was found many times. As yet, its antigen is unknown. The sample is drawn from a study of regulatory T cells in long-lasting Graves disease. Study-wide findings and caveats: Less diverse TCR repertoires were seen in persistent Graves' patients than in newly diagnosed ones.

Sample time point: newly diagnosed GD, antithyroid drugs for less than 3 months. From RNA extracted from PBMCs, the TCR library was made. Trimming at V came to 2 bases and at J to 8 bases, leaving 7 bases not matched to a gene. Germline CDR1 GTSNPN, CDR2 SVGIG (reference sequence). This CDR3 region has 14 residues. The TCR beta library used iRepertoire HTBI primers with Arm-PCR amplification of CDR3. TCRdb reprocessed the multiplex PCR reads with MiXCR, giving one entry per CDR3 protein. The sample has roughly 380,000 distinct CDR3 sequences; roughly a sixth are singletons. The chain has TRBV30 and TRBJ2-1; 9 bases map to TRBD1. The TCR originated in a female donor with Graves disease. The specimen was peripheral blood mononuclear cells (PBMCs), collected at new diagnosis, from a patient treated with antithyroid drugs. DNA for the CDR3: TGTGCCTGGAGTCCGGGACAGGGAGGTCATGAGCAGTTCTTC. Protein product: CAWSPGQGGHEQFF.